The source of this T cell receptor beta chain is a study of blood T cell repertoires in COVID-19. The wider study: T cells, B-cell-depleted T cells, or PBMCs provided the cDNA or gDNA that served as material.

Per the germline V gene, CDR1 is LNHDA and CDR2 is SQIVND (reference sequence). Trimming shortened V by 6 bases and J by 11 bases, and 11 bases separated the two germline ends. This CDR3 comprises 11 residues. All enrollees were roughly 18 to 89 years old and from 24 US areas. Donors were grouped by their self-reported clinical history. Under the authors' procedure: Quantification of nucleated cells was approximated via reference gene primer amplification. The table came from immunoSEQ multiplex PCR; TCRdb's copy has only in-frame clones and leaves some out. The V and J calls and the clone size are those of that table, but D and trimming were determined from the DNA. Of over 300,000 clones in the sample, approximately 89% were seen once.

The chain links TRBV19 to TRBJ1-5; the D is unclear. This sequence originates from a woman in her forties who had recovered from COVID-19. Input material: PBMCs or T cells enriched from blood (not recorded which). The CDR3 loop is CASSHLGSQHF. For the CDR3, the DNA is TGTGCCAGTAGCCATCTCGGGTCCCAGCATTTT. Variable domain in full (rest from reference TRBV19 and TRBJ1-5): DGGITQSPKYLFRKEGQNVTLSCEQNLNHDAMYWYRQDPGQGLRLIYYSQIVNDFQKGDIAEGYSVSREKKESFPLTVTSAQKNPTAFYLCASSHLGSQHFGDGTRLSIL.